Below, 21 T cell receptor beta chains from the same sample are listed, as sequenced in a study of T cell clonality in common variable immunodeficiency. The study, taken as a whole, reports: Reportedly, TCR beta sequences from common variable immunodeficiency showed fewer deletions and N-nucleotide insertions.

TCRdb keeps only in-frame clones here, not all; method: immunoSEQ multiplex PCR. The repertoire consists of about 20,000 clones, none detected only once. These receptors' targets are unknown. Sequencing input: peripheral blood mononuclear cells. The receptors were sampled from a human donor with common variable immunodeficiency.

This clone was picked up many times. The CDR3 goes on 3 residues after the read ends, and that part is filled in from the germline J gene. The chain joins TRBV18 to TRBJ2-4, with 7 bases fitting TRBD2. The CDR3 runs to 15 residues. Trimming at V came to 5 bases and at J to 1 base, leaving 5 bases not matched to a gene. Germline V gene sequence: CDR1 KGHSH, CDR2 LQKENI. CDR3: CASSGLVGAKNIQYF. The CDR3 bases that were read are TGTGCCAGCTCAGGACTAGTCGGGGCCAAAAACATT.

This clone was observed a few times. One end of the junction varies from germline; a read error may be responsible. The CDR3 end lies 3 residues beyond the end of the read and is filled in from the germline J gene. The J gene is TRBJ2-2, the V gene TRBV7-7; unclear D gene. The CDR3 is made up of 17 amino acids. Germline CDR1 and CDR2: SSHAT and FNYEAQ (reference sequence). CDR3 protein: CASSLESARTNTGELFF. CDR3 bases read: TGTGCTAGCAGCTTAGAGAGCGCCCGGACGAACACCGGGGAG.

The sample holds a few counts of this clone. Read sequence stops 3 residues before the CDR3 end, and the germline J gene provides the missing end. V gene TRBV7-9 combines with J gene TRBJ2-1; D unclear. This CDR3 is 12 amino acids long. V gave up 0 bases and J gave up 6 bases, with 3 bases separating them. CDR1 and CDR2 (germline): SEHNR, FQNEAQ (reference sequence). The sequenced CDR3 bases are TGTGCCAGCAGCTTAGCTAGCAATGAG. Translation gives CASSLASNE. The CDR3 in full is CASSLASNEQFF.

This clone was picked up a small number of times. The CDR3 spells CASSPQPGHTEAFF. Incomplete CDR3 DNA: TGTGCCAGCTCACCACAACCGGGTCACACTGAA. This chain joins TRBV18 and TRBJ1-1; D is undetermined. The sequenced fragment ends 3 residues before the CDR3 boundary, so the rest is inferred from the germline J gene. This CDR3 spans 14 amino acids. V was cut by 1 base and J by 3 bases, with 9 bases left in between. The germline CDR1 and CDR2 sequences are KGHSH and LQKENI.

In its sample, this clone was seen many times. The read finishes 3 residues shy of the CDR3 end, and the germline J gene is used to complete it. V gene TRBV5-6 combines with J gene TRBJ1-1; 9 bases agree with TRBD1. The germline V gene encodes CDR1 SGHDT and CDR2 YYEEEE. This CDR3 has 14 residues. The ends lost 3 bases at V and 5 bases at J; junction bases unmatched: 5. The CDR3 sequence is CASSWGQGWTEAFF. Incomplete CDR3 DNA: TGTGCCAGCAGCTGGGGACAGGGTTGGACTGAA. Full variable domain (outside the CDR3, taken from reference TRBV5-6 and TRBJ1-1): DAGVTQSPTHLIKTRGQQVTLRCSPKSGHDTVSWYQQALGQGPQFIFQYYEEEERQRGNFPDRFSGHQFPNYSSELNVNALLLGDSALYLCASSWGQGWTEAFFGQGTRLTVV.

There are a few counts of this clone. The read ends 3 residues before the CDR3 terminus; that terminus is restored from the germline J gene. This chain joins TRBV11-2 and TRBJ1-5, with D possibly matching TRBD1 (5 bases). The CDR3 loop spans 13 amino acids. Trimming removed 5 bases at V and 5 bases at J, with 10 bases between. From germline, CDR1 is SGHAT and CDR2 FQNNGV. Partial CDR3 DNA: TGTGCCAGCAGCCGGGGGGGGGATCAGCCC. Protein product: CASSRGGDQP. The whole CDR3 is CASSRGGDQPQHF. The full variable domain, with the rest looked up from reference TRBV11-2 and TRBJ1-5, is EAGVAQSPRYKIIEKRQSVAFWCNPISGHATLYWYQQILGQGPKLLIQFQNNGVVDDSQLPKDRFSAERLKGVDSTLKIQPAKLEDSAVYLCASSRGGDQPQHFGDGTRLSIL.

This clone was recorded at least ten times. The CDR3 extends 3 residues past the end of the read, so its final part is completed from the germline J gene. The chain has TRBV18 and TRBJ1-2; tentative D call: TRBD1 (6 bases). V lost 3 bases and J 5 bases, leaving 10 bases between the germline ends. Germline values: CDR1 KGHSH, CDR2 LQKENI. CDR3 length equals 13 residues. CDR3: CASSPDSTYGYTF. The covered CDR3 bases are TGTGCCAGCTCACCGGACAGTACGTATGGC.

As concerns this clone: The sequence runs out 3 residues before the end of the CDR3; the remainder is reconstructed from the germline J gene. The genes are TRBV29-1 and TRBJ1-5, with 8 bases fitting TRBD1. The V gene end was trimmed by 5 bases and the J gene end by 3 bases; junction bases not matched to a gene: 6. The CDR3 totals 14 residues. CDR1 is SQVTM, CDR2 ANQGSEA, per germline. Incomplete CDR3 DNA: TGCAGCGTTAGACAGGGGTCATCCAATCAGCCC. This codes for CSVRQGSSNQP. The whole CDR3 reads CSVRQGSSNQPQHF.

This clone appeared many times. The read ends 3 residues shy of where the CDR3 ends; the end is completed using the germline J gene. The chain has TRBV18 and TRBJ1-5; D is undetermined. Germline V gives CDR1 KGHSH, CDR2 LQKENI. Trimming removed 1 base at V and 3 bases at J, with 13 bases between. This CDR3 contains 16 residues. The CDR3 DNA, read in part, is TGTGCCAGCTCACCACAGGGTTTGAGAAACAATCAGCCC. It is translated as CASSPQGLRNNQP. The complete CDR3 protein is CASSPQGLRNNQPQHF.

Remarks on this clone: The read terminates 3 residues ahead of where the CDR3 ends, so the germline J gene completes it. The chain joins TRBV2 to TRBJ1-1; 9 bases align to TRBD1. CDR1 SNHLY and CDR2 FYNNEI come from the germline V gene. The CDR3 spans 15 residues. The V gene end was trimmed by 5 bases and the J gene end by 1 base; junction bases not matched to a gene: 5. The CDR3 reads CASSPPGQGNTEAFF. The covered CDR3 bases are TGTGCCAGCAGTCCTCCGGGACAGGGGAACACTGAA.

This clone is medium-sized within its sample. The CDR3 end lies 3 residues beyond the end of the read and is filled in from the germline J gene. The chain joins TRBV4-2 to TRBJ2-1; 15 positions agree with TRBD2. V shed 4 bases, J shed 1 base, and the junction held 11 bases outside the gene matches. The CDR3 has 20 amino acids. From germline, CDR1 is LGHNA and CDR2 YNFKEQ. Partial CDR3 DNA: TGTGCCAGCAGCCGACCCTTGGGACTAGCGGGAGGAGAGTCCTACAATGAG. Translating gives CASSRPLGLAGGESYNE. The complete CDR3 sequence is CASSRPLGLAGGESYNEQFF.

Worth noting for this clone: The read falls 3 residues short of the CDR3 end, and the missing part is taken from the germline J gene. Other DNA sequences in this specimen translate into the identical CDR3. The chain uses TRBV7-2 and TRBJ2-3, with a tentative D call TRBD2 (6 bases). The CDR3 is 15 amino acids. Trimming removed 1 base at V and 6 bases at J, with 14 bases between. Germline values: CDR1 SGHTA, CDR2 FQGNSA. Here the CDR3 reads CASSLVWAGLDTQYF. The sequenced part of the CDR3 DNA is TGTGCCAGCAGCTTAGTATGGGCGGGGCTTGATACG.

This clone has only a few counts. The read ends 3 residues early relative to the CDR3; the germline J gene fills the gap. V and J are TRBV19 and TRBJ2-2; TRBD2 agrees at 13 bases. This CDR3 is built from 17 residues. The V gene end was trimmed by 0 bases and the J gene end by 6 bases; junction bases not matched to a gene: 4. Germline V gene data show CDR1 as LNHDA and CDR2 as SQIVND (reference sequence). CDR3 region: CASSIDPGLAGPGELFF. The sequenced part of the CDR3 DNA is TGTGCCAGTAGTATAGACCCGGGACTAGCGGGGCCCGGGGAG. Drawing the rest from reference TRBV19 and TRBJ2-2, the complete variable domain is DGGITQSPKYLFRKEGQNVTLSCEQNLNHDAMYWYRQDPGQGLRLIYYSQIVNDFQKGDIAEGYSVSREKKESFPLTVTSAQKNPTAFYLCASSIDPGLAGPGELFFGEGSRLTVL.

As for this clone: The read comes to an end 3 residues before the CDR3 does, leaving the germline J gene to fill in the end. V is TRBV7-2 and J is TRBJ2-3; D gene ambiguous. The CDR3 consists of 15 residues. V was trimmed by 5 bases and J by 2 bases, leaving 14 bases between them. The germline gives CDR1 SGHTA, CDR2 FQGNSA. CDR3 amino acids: CASSPSQTFTDTQYF. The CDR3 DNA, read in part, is TGTGCCAGCAGCCCCTCCCAGACTTTCACAGATACG.

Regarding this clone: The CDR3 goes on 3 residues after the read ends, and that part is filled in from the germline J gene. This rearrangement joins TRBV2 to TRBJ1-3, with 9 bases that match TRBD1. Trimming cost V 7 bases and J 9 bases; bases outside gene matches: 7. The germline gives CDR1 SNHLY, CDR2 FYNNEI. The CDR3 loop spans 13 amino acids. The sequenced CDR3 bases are TGTGCCAGCAACGACAGGGGGTTTAGCACC. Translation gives CASNDRGFST. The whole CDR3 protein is CASNDRGFSTIYF.

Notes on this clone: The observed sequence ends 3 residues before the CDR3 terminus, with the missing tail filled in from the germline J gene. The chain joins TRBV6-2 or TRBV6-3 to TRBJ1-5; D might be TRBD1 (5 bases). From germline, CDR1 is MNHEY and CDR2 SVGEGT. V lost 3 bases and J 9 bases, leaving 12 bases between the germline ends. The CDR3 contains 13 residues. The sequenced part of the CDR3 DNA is TGTGCCAGCAGTTATACCCAGGGTAGGCCC. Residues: CASSYTQGRP. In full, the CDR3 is CASSYTQGRPQHF.

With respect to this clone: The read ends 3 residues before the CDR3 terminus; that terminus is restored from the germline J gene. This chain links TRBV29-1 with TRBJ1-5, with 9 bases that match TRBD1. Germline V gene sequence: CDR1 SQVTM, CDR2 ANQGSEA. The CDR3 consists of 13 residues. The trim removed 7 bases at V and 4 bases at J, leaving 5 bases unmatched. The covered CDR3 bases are TGCAGCGCCCGGACAGGGGATAATCAGCCC. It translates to CSARTGDNQP. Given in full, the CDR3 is CSARTGDNQPQHF.

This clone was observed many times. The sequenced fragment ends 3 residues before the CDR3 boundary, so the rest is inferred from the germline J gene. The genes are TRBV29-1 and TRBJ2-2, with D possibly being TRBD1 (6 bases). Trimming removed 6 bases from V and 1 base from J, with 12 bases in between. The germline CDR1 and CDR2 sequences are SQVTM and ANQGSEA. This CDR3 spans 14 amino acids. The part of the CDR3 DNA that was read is TGCAGCGTATACAGGGTCGGGAACACCGGGGAG. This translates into CSVYRVGNTGE. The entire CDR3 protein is CSVYRVGNTGELFF.

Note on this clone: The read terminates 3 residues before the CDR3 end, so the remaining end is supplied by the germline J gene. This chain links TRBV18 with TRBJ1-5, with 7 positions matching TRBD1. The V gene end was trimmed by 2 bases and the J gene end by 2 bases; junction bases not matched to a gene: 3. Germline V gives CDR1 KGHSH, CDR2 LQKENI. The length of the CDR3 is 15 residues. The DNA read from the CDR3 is TGTGCCAGCTCACCAGGGACAGTAGGCAATCAGCCC. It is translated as CASSPGTVGNQP. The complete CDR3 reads CASSPGTVGNQPQHF.

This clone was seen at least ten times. CDR3 protein: CASSFSGEANIQYF. The CDR3 bases that were read are TGCGCCAGCAGCTTCTCAGGGGAAGCAAACATT. The chain recombines TRBV5-1 with TRBJ2-4; possibly TRBD1 for D (6 bases). The DNA ends 3 residues before the CDR3 does, and the rest of the CDR3 is filled in from the germline J gene. The V gene lost 2 bases and the J gene lost 6 bases, with 12 bases spanning the gap. The CDR3 has 14 residues. Germline V gives CDR1 SGHRS, CDR2 YFSETQ.

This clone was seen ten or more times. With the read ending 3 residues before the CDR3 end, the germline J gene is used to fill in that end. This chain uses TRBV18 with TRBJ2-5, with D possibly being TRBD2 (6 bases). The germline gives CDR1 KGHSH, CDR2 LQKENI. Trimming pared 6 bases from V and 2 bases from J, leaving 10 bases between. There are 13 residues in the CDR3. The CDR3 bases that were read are TGTGCCAGCTCGCCGGGGGTTCAAGAGACC. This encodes CASSPGVQET. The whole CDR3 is CASSPGVQETQYF.